This T cell receptor beta chain was recorded in a study of CD8 T cells in Susac syndrome. Findings and limits, study-wide: The study conceded that its TCR sequencing and HLA analysis involved relatively few individuals.

Of note for this clonotype: The antigen is not known.

The RNA, about 0.45 to 1 ug, was put through reverse transcription using random hexamers. TCRdb passed the immunoSEQ multiplex PCR reads through MiXCR, listing each CDR3 protein once. The sample contains about 300,000 distinct CDR3 sequences, almost 85% of which appear only once. Germline CDR1 and CDR2: LGHDT and YNNKEL (reference sequence). J lost 4 bases, V lost 1 base, and 10 bases had no gene match. This CDR3 spans 17 amino acids. TEMRA cells were enriched by FACS, and CD4+ and CD8+ T cells were negatively isolated. This sequence originates from a human donor with multiple sclerosis. Material: CD8+ T cells from PBMCs. The chain is built from TRBV3-1 and TRBJ2-5; TRBD2 matches 9 bases. CDR3 in amino acids: CASSQGKLAGLLETQYF. In DNA form, the CDR3 reads TGTGCCAGCAGCCAAGGAAAACTAGCGGGTCTACTAGAGACCCAGTACTTC.